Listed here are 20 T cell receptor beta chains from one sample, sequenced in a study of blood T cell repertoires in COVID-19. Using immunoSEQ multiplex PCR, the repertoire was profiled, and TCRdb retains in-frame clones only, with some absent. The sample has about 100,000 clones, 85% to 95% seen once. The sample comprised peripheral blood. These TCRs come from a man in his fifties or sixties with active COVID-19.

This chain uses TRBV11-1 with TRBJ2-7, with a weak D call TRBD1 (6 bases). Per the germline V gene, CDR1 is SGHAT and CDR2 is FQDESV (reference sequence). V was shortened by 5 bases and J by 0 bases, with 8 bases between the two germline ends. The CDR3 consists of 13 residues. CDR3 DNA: TGTGCCAGCAGCCGGGACAACTCCTACGAGCAGTACTTC. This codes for CASSRDNSYEQYF.

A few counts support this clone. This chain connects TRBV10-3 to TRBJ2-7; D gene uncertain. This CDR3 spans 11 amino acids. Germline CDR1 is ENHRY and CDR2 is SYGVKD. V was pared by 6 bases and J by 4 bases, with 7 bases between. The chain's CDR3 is CAISVNYEQYF. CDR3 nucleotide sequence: TGTGCCATCAGCGTTAATTACGAGCAGTACTTC.

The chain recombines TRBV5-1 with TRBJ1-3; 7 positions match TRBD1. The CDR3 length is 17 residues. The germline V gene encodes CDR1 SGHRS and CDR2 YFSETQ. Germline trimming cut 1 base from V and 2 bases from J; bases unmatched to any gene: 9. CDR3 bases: TGCGCCAGCAGCTTGTTACCAACAGGGGATCCTGGAAACACCATATATTTT. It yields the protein CASSLLPTGDPGNTIYF.

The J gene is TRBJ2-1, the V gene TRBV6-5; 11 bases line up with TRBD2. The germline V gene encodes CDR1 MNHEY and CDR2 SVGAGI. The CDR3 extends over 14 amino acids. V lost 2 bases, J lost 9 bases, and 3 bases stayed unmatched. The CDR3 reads CASSYTSGRGEQFF. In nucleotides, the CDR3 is TGTGCCAGCAGTTACACTAGCGGGAGAGGTGAGCAGTTCTTC.

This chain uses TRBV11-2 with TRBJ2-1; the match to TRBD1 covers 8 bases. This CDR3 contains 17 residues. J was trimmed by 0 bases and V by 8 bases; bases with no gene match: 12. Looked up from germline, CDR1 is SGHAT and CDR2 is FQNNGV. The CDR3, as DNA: TGTGCCAGCGTCACATTGCGGGACAGGAGCTCCTACAATGAGCAGTTCTTC. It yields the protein CASVTLRDRSSYNEQFF. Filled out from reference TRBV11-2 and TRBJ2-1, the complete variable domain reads EAGVAQSPRYKIIEKRQSVAFWCNPISGHATLYWYQQILGQGPKLLIQFQNNGVVDDSQLPKDRFSAERLKGVDSTLKIQPAKLEDSAVYLCASVTLRDRSSYNEQFFGPGTRLTVL.

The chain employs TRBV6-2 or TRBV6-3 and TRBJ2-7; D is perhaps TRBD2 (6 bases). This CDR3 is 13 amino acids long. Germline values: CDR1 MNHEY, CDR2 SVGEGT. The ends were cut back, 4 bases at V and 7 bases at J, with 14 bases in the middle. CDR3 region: CASSSQGLEEQYF. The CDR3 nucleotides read TGTGCCAGCAGTTCCCAGGGACTTGAAGAGCAGTACTTC.

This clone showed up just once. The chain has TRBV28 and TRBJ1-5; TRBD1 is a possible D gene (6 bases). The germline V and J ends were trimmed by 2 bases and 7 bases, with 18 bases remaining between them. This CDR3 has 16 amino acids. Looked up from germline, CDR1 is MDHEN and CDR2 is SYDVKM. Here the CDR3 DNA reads TGTGCCAGCAGTTTAGGGGGGAGGGGGAGAGGGCAGCCCCAGCATTTT. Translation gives CASSLGGRGRGQPQHF.

The CDR3 is CASSSTGTGGYEQYF. CDR3 DNA sequence: TGTGCCAGCAGTTCAACCGGGACAGGGGGGTACGAGCAGTACTTC. This rearrangement joins TRBV27 to TRBJ2-7; 11 bases are a match to TRBD1. Germline V CDR1 and CDR2: MNHEY, SMNVEV (reference sequence). The CDR3 has 15 residues. V gave up 4 bases and J gave up 4 bases; unmatched junction bases: 6.

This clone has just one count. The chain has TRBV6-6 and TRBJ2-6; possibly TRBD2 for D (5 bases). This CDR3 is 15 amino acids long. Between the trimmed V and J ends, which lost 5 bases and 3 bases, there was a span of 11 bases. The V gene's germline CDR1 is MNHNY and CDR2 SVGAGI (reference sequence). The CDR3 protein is CASSTSGVGANVLTF. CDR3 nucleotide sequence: TGTGCCAGCAGTACCTCCGGGGTTGGGGCCAACGTCCTGACTTTC.

In DNA, the CDR3 is TGTGCCAGCAGCCCACAGACAGTGAACACTGAAGCTTTCTTT. It specifies CASSPQTVNTEAFF. This rearrangement joins TRBV7-8 to TRBJ1-1, with D possibly being TRBD1 (5 bases). The V end was cut by 5 bases, the J end by 0 bases, with 10 bases between. CDR3 length: 14 amino acids. Germline V gives CDR1 SGHVS, CDR2 FQNEAQ.

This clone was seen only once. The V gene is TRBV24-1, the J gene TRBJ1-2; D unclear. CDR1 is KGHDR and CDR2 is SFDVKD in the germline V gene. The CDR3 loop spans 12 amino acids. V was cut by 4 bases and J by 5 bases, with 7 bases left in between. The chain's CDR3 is CATSDQRYGYTF. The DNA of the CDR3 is TGTGCCACCAGTGACCAGAGGTATGGCTACACCTTC.

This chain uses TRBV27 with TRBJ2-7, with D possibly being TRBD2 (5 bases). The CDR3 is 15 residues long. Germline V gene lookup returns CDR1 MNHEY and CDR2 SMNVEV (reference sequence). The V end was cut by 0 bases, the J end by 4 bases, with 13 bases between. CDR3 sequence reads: CASSLSYLARYEQYF. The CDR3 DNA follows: TGTGCCAGCAGTTTATCGTACCTAGCACGGTACGAGCAGTACTTC.

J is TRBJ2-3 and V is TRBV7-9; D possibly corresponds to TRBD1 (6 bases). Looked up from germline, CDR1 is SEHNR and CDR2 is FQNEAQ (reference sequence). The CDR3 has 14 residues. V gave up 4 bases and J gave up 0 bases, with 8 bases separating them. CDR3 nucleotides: TGTGCCAGCAGCTCGGACAGAAGCACAGATACGCAGTATTTT. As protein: CASSSDRSTDTQYF.

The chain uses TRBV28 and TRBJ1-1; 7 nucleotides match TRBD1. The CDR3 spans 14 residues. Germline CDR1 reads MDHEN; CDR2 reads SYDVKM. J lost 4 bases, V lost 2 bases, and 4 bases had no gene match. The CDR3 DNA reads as TGTGCCAGCAGTTTAATGAGGGGGCCCACTGAAGCTTTCTTT. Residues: CASSLMRGPTEAFF.

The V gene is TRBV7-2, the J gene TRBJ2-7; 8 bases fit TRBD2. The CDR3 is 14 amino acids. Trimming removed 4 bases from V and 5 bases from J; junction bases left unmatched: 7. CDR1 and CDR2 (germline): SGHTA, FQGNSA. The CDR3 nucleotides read TGTGCCAGCAGCTCAAGCGGGAGAAAGGACGAGCAGTACTTC. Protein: CASSSSGRKDEQYF.

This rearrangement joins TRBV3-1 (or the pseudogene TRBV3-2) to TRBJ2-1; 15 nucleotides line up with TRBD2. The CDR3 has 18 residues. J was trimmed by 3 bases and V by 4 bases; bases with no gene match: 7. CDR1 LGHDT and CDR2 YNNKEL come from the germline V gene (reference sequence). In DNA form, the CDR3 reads TGTGCCAGCAGCCCGCTCGGGACTAGCGGGAGGCGCTACAATGAGCAGTTCTTC. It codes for CASSPLGTSGRRYNEQFF.

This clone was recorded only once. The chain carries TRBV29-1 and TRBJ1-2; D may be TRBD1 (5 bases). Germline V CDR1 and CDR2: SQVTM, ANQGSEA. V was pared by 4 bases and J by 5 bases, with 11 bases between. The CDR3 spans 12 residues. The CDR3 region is CSVAAGQYGYTF. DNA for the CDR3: TGCAGCGTTGCAGCAGGGCAATATGGCTACACCTTC.

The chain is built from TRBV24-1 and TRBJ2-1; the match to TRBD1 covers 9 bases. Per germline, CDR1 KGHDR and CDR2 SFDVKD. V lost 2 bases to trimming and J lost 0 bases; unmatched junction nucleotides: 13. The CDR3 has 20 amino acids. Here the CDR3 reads CATSDWPGTGPVHSYNEQFF. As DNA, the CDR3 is TGTGCCACCAGTGATTGGCCGGGGACAGGGCCCGTTCACTCCTACAATGAGCAGTTCTTC.

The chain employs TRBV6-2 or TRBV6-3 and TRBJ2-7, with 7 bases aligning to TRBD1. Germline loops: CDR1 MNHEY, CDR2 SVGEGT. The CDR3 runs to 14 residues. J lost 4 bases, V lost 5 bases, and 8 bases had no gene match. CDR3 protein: CASSPGTEIYEQYF. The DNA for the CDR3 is TGTGCCAGCAGTCCCGGGACAGAGATTTACGAGCAGTACTTC.

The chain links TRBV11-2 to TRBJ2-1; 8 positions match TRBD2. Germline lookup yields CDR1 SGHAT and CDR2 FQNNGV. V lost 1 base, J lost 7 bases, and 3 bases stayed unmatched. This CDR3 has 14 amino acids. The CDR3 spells CASSLAGGENEQFF. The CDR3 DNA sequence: TGTGCCAGCAGCTTAGCGGGAGGGGAGAATGAGCAGTTCTTC.